Included here is one T cell receptor (beta chain) sequence, with context. This entry belongs to a study of blood T cell repertoires in COVID-19. The overall study: COVID-19 samples collected from the United States, Italy and Spain covered acute and convalescent phases. Nucleic acid was either cDNA or gDNA, and it came from T cells, B-cell-depleted T cells, or PBMCs.

Methods used by the authors: Amplification of reference gene primers was used by the study to estimate nucleated cell counts. Clones were read by immunoSEQ multiplex PCR, and TCRdb kept only the in-frame ones, dropping some. Clone size and the V and J calls come from that table; the DNA yielded D and trimming. Altogether some 38,000 clones are present, around 85% being singletons, with the ten largest covering 35% to 45%. V gave up 3 bases and J gave up 7 bases, with 16 bases separating them. Germline lookup yields CDR1 SGHRS and CDR2 YFSETQ. CDR3 length: 15 amino acids. Input material: peripheral blood. The receptor was derived from a man in his 60s with active or convalescent COVID-19. The chain carries TRBV5-1 and TRBJ2-2, with a possible D match to TRBD1 (5 bases). CDR3: CASSSGGSQGGELFF. The CDR3 nucleotides are TGCGCCAGCAGCTCTGGCGGATCGCAGGGCGGGGAGCTGTTTTTT. The full variable domain, in which reference TRBV5-1 and TRBJ2-2 provide the parts outside the CDR3, is KAGVTQTPRYLIKTRGQQVTLSCSPISGHRSVSWYQQTPGQGLQFLFEYFSETQRNKGNFPGRFSGRQFSNSRSEMNVSTLELGDSALYLCASSSGGSQGGELFFGEGSRLTVL.